The T cell receptor (beta chain) described here comes from a study of blood T cell repertoires in COVID-19. Original data processing: Nucleated cell number was recorded as an estimate derived from reference gene primer amplification. The protocol was immunoSEQ multiplex PCR, while the TCRdb copy is restricted to in-frame clones and leaves out a portion. That table supplies the V and J calls and clone size; D and trimming were determined from the DNA. The repertoire holds around 100,000 clones, with about 88% as singletons. This clone has just one count. The TCR sequence derives from a man over 45 with active or convalescent COVID-19. Sequenced material: peripheral blood.

This CDR3 is CASSLGGTGTVGELFF. The CDR3 DNA sequence: TGTGCCAGCAGTTTGGGAGGGACAGGGACTGTCGGGGAGCTGTTTTTT. The chain has TRBV28 and TRBJ2-2; TRBD1 matches 9 bases. V lost 3 bases and J lost 7; bases outside the gene matches: 9. CDR1 is MDHEN, CDR2 SYDVKM, per germline. This CDR3 spans 16 amino acids. Variable domain in full (rest from reference TRBV28 and TRBJ2-2): DVKVTQSSRYLVKRTGEKVFLECVQDMDHENMFWYRQDPGLGLRLIYFSYDVKMKEKGDIPEGYSVSREKKERFSLILESASTNQTSMYLCASSLGGTGTVGELFFGEGSRLTVL.